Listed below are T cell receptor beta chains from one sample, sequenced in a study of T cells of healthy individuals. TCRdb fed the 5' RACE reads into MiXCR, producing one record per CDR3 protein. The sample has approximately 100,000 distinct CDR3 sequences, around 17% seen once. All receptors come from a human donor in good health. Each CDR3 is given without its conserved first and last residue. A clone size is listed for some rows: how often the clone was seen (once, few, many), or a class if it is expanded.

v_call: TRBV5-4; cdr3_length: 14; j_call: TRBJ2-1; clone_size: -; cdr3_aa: ASSLDSGSSYNEQF
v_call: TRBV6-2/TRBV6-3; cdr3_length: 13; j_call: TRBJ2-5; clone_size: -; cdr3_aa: ASSYLAGAQETQY
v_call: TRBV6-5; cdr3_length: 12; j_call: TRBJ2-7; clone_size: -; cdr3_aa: ASSYHSQGTEQY
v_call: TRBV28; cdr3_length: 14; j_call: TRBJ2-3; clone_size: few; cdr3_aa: AIKESGLAGAYTQY
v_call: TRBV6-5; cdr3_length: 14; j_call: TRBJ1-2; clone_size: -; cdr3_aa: ASSYYRGSTNYGYT
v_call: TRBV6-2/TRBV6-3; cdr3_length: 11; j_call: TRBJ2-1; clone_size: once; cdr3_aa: ASRSDSYNEQF
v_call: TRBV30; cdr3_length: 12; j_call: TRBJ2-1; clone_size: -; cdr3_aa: AWTRGRGVNEQF
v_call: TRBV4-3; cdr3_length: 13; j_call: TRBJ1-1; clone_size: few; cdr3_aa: ASSQDGYYGTEAF
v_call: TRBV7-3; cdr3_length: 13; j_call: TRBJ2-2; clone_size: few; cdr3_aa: ASSLTGLTTGELF
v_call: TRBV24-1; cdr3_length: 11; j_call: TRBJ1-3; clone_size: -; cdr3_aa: ATIDNSGNTIY
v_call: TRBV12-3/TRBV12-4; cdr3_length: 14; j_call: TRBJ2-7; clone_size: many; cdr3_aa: ASSLRSGSAGYEQY
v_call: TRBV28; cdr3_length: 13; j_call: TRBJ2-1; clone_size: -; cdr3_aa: ASSFLAGVNNEQF
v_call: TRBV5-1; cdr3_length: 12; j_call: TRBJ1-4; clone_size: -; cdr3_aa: ASSLRGEDEKLF
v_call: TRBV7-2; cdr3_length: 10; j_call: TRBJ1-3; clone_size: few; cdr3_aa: ASSRPLNTIY
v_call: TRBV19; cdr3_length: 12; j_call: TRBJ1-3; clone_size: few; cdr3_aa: ASSPAPTGNTIY
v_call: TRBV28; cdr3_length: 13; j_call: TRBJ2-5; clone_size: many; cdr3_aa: ASTPLDRTWETQY
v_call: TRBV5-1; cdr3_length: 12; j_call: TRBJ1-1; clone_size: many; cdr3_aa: ASSRDTGNTEAF
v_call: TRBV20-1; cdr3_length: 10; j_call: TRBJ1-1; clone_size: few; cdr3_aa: SARTRVTEAF
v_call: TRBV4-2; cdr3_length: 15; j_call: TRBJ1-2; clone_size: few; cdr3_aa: ASSQERNRGTNYGYT
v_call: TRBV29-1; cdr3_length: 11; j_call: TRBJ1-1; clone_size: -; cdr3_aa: SHGGQANTEAF
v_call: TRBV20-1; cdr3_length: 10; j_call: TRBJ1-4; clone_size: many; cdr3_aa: SAPWLGEKLF
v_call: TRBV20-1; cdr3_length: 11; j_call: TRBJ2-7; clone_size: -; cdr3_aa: SAREPLAGEQY
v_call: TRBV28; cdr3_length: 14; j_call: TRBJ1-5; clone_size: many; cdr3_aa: ASSPRDGYSNQPQH
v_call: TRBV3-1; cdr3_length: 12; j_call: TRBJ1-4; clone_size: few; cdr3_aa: ASSQVTDNEKLF
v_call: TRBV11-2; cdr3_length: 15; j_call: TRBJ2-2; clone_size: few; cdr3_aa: ASSLVEVRSLTGELF
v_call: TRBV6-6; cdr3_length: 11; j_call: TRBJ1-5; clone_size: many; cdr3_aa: ASSYGDGQPQH
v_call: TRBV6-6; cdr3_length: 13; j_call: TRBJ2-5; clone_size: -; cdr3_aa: ASSYSGLERETQY